Described below is a single T cell receptor beta chain sequence and its context. This sample's treatment: around 19 received Ad26.COV2.S at low or high dose, single or two shots; 5 received placebo; per-sample allocation not given. Following the first vaccine or placebo injection, samples were taken on day 63. The sample originates from a study of Ad26.COV2.S vaccination and SARS-CoV-2 variants. The CDR3 extends over 15 amino acids. The V end was cut by 5 bases, the J end by 8 bases, with 21 bases between. CDR1 and CDR2 (germline): MDHEN, SYDVKM. The repertoire was sequenced with immunoSEQ multiplex PCR; TCRdb's copy has only in-frame clones and lacks some. The sample consists of roughly 400,000 clones, 75% to 90% of them appearing once.

The chain has TRBV28 and TRBJ1-2; D ambiguous. The sequence was obtained from a person between 18 and 65 years old who received the Ad26.COV2.S COVID-19 vaccine or a placebo. The source material was peripheral blood, sampled in a trial of Ad26.COV2.S vaccine versus placebo. Here the CDR3 DNA reads TGTGCCAGCAGTCCCTCCGAGAGCTTAACCTGGGGCTACACCTTC. Amino acid sequence: CASSPSESLTWGYTF.